What follows are 5 T cell receptor beta chains derived from one specimen sequenced in a study of blood T cell repertoires in COVID-19. Clones were read by immunoSEQ multiplex PCR, and TCRdb kept only the in-frame ones, dropping some. The data show tens of thousands of clones, 65% to 85% seen once. The sample comprised peripheral blood. These receptors originate from an elderly woman with active or convalescent COVID-19.

This chain uses TRBV18 with TRBJ1-4; D is uncertain. The germline V and J ends were trimmed by 3 bases and 2 bases, with 7 bases remaining between them. CDR1 KGHSH and CDR2 LQKENI come from the germline V gene. This CDR3 region has 14 residues. In DNA form, the CDR3 reads TGTGCCAGCTCACCCCGGGATACTAATGAAAAACTGTTTTTT. Translating gives CASSPRDTNEKLFF.

The rearrangement joins TRBV3-1 (or the pseudogene TRBV3-2) to TRBJ1-1; D perhaps matches TRBD1 (6 bases). Germline V gene lookup returns CDR1 LGHDT and CDR2 YNNKEL (reference sequence). The CDR3 consists of 16 residues. The ends were cut back, 4 bases at V and 0 bases at J, with 15 bases in the middle. The CDR3 nucleotides read TGTGCCAGCAGCCGAGAACCACAGGGAATGAACACTGAAGCTTTCTTT. It codes for CASSREPQGMNTEAFF.

The genes are TRBV7-9 and TRBJ2-1; 12 bases fit TRBD2. This CDR3 contains 14 residues. Germline loops: CDR1 SEHNR, CDR2 FQNEAQ (reference sequence). V trimming: 8 bases; J trimming: 6 bases; junction bases outside the gene matches: 5. CDR3 nucleotide sequence: TGTGCCAGCCCGGGACTAGCGGGCGGCAATGAGCAGTTCTTC. Translating it yields CASPGLAGGNEQFF.

This clone was seen a single time. The CDR3 loop reads CATSDLASNQPQHF. The DNA for the CDR3 is TGTGCCACCAGTGATTTAGCCAGCAATCAGCCCCAGCATTTT. The chain has TRBV24-1 and TRBJ1-5; D not resolved. Germline V gene data show CDR1 as KGHDR and CDR2 as SFDVKD. V lost 1 base and J 1 base, leaving 4 bases between the germline ends. The CDR3 is 14 residues long.

This clone was found once. V is TRBV29-1 and J is TRBJ1-4; 9 nucleotides match TRBD1. Looked up from germline, CDR1 is SQVTM and CDR2 is ANQGSEA. The junction had 2 bases not matched to a gene; V was cut back by 7 bases and J by 8 bases. This CDR3 has 11 residues. The CDR3 region has the DNA TGCAGCGCCGGGACAGGGGAAAAACTGTTTTTT. Its translation is CSAGTGEKLFF.